The sequence of this T cell receptor (beta chain) was determined in a study of cytomegalovirus exposure and HLA in healthy donors. Study-level findings and limits: TCR beta V- and J-gene trimming was later associated with a missense DCLRE1C variant. Presence/absence analyses assumed roughly uniform sequencing depth across donors, which may not hold. Rates of TCR association differed by HLA locus in a later analysis, with DRB1 highest and HLA-C lowest. The authors enumerated around 150 TCR beta chains as linked to cytomegalovirus.

V lost 3 bases to trimming and J lost 5 bases, with 8 bases between them. CDR3 length: 13 amino acids. Looked up from germline, CDR1 is LNHDA and CDR2 is SQIVND (reference sequence). About this clone itself: The antigen remains undetermined.

Use of 60 Vbeta and 13 Jbeta primers characterized the PCR. Assay: immunoSEQ multiplex PCR; the TCRdb copy retains only in-frame clones and omits some. The sample contains around 70,000 clones, roughly 70% of which appear only once. Input material: PBMCs. The rearrangement joins TRBV19 to TRBJ2-1; D is unclear. The TCR comes from a man between 60 and 70 years old in good health and CMV-seropositive. The CDR3, as DNA: TGTGCCAGTAGTATTGCTGGAGACAATGAGCAGTTCTTC. Translated, it gives CASSIAGDNEQFF. Variable domain in full (rest from reference TRBV19 and TRBJ2-1): DGGITQSPKYLFRKEGQNVTLSCEQNLNHDAMYWYRQDPGQGLRLIYYSQIVNDFQKGDIAEGYSVSREKKESFPLTVTSAQKNPTAFYLCASSIAGDNEQFFGPGTRLTVL.